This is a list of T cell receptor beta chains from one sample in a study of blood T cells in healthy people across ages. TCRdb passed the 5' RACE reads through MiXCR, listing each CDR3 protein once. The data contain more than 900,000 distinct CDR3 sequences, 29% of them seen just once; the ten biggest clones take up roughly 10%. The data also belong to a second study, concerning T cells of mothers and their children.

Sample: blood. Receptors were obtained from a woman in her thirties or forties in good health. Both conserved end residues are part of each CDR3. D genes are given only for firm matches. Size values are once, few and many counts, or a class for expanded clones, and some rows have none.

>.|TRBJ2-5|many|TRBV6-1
TGTGCCAGCAGTGACCGGACAGTATGGAGCAAGGGGACCCAGTACTTC
CASSDRTVWSKGTQYF
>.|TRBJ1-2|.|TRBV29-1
TGCAGCGTTAAGATAATTGGGGGATCAAGAAGGGAGGGCTATGGCTACACCTTC
CSVKIIGGSRREGYGYTF
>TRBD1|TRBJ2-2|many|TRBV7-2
TGTGCCAGCAGCCACAGGGGGCACAGCACCGGGGAGCTGTTTTTT
CASSHRGHSTGELFF
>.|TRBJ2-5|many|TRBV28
TGTGCCACCTCCCGAGGGGACACAGGGACAGAGACCCAGTACTTC
CATSRGDTGTETQYF
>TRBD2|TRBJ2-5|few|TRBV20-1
TGCAGTGCCTCGCTCCCCCTGGGACTAGCTTTAGATGAGACCCAGTACTTC
CSASLPLGLALDETQYF
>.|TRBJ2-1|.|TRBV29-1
TGCAGCGTTGCTGGGCCCACCTACGAGCAGTTCTTC
CSVAGPTYEQFF
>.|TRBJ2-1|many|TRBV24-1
TGTGCCACCAGTGATTTAAAGGGACGGCGGTATGAGCAGTTCTTC
CATSDLKGRRYEQFF
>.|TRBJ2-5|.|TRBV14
TGTGCCAGCAGCCAAGAGGTCGGAAGGGGTGGAGAGACCCAGTACTTC
CASSQEVGRGGETQYF
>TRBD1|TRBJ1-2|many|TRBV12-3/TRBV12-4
TGTGCCAGCAGTCTCATGACAGGGTCCTATGGCTACACCTTC
CASSLMTGSYGYTF
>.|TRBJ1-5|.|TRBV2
TGTGCCAGCAGTGAACAGGGAATTGGAAATCAGCCCCAGCATTTT
CASSEQGIGNQPQHF
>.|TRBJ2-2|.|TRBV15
TGTGCCACCAGCAGGCAGCGCGGCACCGGGGAGCTGTTTTTT
CATSRQRGTGELFF
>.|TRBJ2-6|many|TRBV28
TGTGCCAGCAGGGCTGCGGTCCTATCTGGGGCCAACGTCCTGACTTTC
CASRAAVLSGANVLTF
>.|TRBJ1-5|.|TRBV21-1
TGTGCCAGCAGGGGGCCGGCCCAGCATTTT
CASRGPAQHF
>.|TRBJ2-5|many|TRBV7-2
TGTGCCAGCAGCTCTGACTCAAACCAAGAGACCCAGTACTTC
CASSSDSNQETQYF
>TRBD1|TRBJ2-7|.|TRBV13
TGTGCCAGCAGGCCATCCACCGGGACAGGGAGCTACGAGCAGTACTTC
CASRPSTGTGSYEQYF
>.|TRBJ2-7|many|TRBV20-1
TGCAGTGCTAGGCTTGGGGGCGAGCAGTACTTC
CSARLGGEQYF
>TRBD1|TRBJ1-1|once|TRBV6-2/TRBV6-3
TGTGCCAGCAGTTACGGGGTCAGGGGGGCTTGGAACACTGAAGCTTTCTTT
CASSYGVRGAWNTEAFF
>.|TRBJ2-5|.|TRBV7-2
TGTGCCAGCAGCCCCTATATTGGAGAGCAGTGCTTC
CASSPYIGEQCF
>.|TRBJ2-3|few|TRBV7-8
TGTGCCAGCAGCTCGGTCCCGCCCGCAGATACGCAGTATTTT
CASSSVPPADTQYF
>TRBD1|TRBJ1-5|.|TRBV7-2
TGTGCCAGCAGCTTAGGACAGGGGTTTGGTCAGCCCCAGCATTTT
CASSLGQGFGQPQHF
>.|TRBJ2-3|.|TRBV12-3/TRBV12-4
TGTGCCAGCAGTTCCTCCTTTGGCACAGATACGCAGTATTTT
CASSSSFGTDTQYF
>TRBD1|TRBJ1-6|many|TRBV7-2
TGTGCCAGCAGCTTAGGGGACAGGGTGTCACCCCTCCACTTT
CASSLGDRVSPLHF
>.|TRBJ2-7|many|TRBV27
TGTGCCAGCAGTTTAATCTGTGCGGGACTGTATTCCTACGAGCAGTACTTC
CASSLICAGLYSYEQYF
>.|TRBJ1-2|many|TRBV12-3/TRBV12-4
TGTGCCAGCAGTCTCCTAGGGGAGTATGGCTACACCTTC
CASSLLGEYGYTF
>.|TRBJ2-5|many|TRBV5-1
TGCGCCAGCAGCCCCGACCCGGCAGTCCAAGAGACCCAGTACTTC
CASSPDPAVQETQYF
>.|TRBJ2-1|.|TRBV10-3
TGTGCCACCATGCCCCATGGAGTAGACAATGAGCAGTTCTTC
CATMPHGVDNEQFF
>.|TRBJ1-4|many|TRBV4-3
TGCGCCAGCAGCCAAGGGGTGGCTAATGAAAAACTGTTTTTT
CASSQGVANEKLFF
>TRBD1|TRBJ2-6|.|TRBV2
TGTGCCAGCGGTACAGGGGGCGCTTGGGTCCTGACTTTC
CASGTGGAWVLTF
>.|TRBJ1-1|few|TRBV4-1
TGCGCCAGCAGCCACCTGGGACGGTCGAACACTGAAGCTTTCTTT
CASSHLGRSNTEAFF
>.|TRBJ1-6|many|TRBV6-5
TGTGCCAGCAGCTACAGGGATTCACCCCTCCACTTT
CASSYRDSPLHF
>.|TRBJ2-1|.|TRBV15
TGTGCCGCCTCCGAGGCGGGTAATGAGCAGTTCTTC
CAASEAGNEQFF